The present entry profiles one TCR beta chain with its context. The trim removed 5 bases at V and 3 bases at J, leaving 6 bases unmatched. The CDR3 has 15 amino acids. Germline lookup yields CDR1 LNHDA and CDR2 SQIVND (reference sequence). Some clones are missing from TCRdb's copy, which holds only in-frame ones; the method was immunoSEQ multiplex PCR. The table shows some 55,000 clones, with more than 70% occurring only once. This entry comes from a study of OX40 agonist ivuxolimab in advanced cancers. The source was CD4+ or CD8+ T cells sorted from blood, collected in a trial of the OX40 agonist ivuxolimab. This TCR was recovered from an adult with an advanced solid tumor such as melanoma, head and neck, liver or kidney cancer. The chain couples TRBV19 to TRBJ2-7, with 11 bases lining up with TRBD1. The CDR3 region is CASSVQGQGDYEQYF. The CDR3 bases are TGTGCCAGTAGTGTACAGGGACAGGGGGACTACGAGCAGTACTTC.